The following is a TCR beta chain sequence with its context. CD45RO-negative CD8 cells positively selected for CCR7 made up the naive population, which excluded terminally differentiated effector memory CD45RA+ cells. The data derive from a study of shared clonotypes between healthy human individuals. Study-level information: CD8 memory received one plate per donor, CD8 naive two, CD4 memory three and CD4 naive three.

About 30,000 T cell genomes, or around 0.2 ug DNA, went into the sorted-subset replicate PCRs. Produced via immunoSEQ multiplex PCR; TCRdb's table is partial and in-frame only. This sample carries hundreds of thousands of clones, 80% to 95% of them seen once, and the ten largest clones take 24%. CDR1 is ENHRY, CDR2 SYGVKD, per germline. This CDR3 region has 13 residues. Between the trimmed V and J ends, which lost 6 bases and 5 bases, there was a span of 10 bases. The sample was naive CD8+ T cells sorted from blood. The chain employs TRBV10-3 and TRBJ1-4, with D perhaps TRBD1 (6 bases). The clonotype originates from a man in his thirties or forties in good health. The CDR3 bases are TGTGCCATCAGGGAACAGGGCAATGAAAAACTGTTTTTT. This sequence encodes CAIREQGNEKLFF.